This T cell receptor (beta chain) was found in a study of shared clonotypes between healthy human individuals. Overall study findings and caveats: Clonotype sharing across four donors was observed for around 5% of naive CD4 clonotypes. In general, naive subsets displayed greater estimated richness than memory subsets did. Enrolling few donors narrowed the genetic and exposure-history diversity that was represented.

Both subsets, CD45RA+ naive and CD45RA-negative memory, were split from the CD4+ cells. The length of the CDR3 is 18 residues. Trimming left V 2 bases short and J 1 base short, with 22 bases between. Germline V gene sequence: CDR1 SGHRS, CDR2 YFSETQ. This clone was observed a handful of times. The target antigen is unknown. Method: immunoSEQ multiplex PCR; TCRdb's copy keeps in-frame clones and lacks some. Counted here are a few hundred thousand clones, over 60% occurring once; the ten biggest clones make up roughly 10%. This clonotype was sampled from a man between 25 and 39 years old in good health. The genes are TRBV5-1 and TRBJ2-7; possible D gene TRBD2, 6 bases. Sequenced: memory CD4+ T cells sorted from blood. Subset here: CD45RA-negative fraction. CDR3 in DNA: TGCGCCAGCAGCTTAAGGTCTGCCACGAGCGGGCAGTCCTACGAGCAGTACTTC. It translates to CASSLRSATSGQSYEQYF.